The 30 T cell receptor beta chains in this list originate from one sample, sequenced in a study of T cell changes during pregnancy in multiple sclerosis. The assay was immunoSEQ multiplex PCR, and TCRdb's table has in-frame clones only and misses some. The profile covers about 110,000 clones, with about nine tenths appearing a single time and 1.6% taken by the ten largest. The sequencing used peripheral blood, collected after pregnancy. The receptors were gathered from a female donor with multiple sclerosis, enrolled in a pregnancy study.

This chain connects TRBV7-9 to TRBJ1-1; TRBD1 aligns across 9 bases. Germline trimming cut 5 bases from V and 6 bases from J; bases unmatched to any gene: 10. Germline assignment: CDR1 SEHNR and CDR2 FQNEAQ (reference sequence). The CDR3 runs 15 residues. The CDR3 is CASSNHRGLVAEAFF. Here the CDR3 DNA reads TGTGCCAGCAGCAACCACAGGGGGCTTGTAGCTGAAGCTTTCTTT.

This chain links TRBV6-6 with TRBJ2-1, with TRBD1 identical over 9 bases. Unmatched junction bases numbered 8, after V lost 2 bases and J lost 6 bases. CDR1 and CDR2 (germline): MNHNY, SVGAGI (reference sequence). The CDR3 is 16 residues long. CDR3 amino acids: CASSYTDRGGINEQFF. Here the CDR3 DNA reads TGTGCCAGCAGTTACACGGACAGGGGAGGAATCAATGAGCAGTTCTTC.

The CDR3, as DNA: TGTGCCAGCACGGGGGTTTGGGCGGGAGGCCCGTTGGGGGAAGATACGCAGTATTTT. As protein: CASTGVWAGGPLGEDTQYF. This rearrangement joins TRBV2 to TRBJ2-3, with TRBD2 identical over 8 bases. There are 19 residues in the CDR3. With 7 bases clipped from V and 5 bases from J, the junction kept 23 bases outside the gene matches. Germline values: CDR1 SNHLY, CDR2 FYNNEI.

V gene TRBV11-2 combines with J gene TRBJ2-1, with D unresolved. The germline V gene encodes CDR1 SGHAT and CDR2 FQNNGV. The CDR3 is 15 residues long. V lost 5 bases to trimming and J lost 4 bases, with 15 bases between them. The CDR3 DNA is TGTGCCAGCAGCCCCCGAGAACTCGTTTACAATGAGCAGTTCTTC. This codes for CASSPRELVYNEQFF.

This chain uses TRBV6-1 with TRBJ1-2, with D uncertain. CDR1 is MNHNS and CDR2 is SASEGT in the germline V gene. This CDR3 comprises 13 residues. V shed 8 bases and J shed 0 bases, with 10 bases lying between them. Here the CDR3 reads CASRLLSNYGYTF. CDR3 sequence (DNA): TGTGCCAGCCGGTTGTTATCTAACTATGGCTACACCTTC.

This chain uses TRBV19 with TRBJ2-2; 8 positions match TRBD2. The trim removed 2 bases at V and 3 bases at J, leaving 8 bases unmatched. Per germline, CDR1 LNHDA and CDR2 SQIVND (reference sequence). CDR3 length: 17 residues. CDR3 sequence reads: CASSIWLLAVDTGELFF. The CDR3, as DNA: TGTGCCAGTAGTATATGGCTACTAGCGGTTGACACCGGGGAGCTGTTTTTT. The full variable domain, completed using reference TRBV19 and TRBJ2-2, is DGGITQSPKYLFRKEGQNVTLSCEQNLNHDAMYWYRQDPGQGLRLIYYSQIVNDFQKGDIAEGYSVSREKKESFPLTVTSAQKNPTAFYLCASSIWLLAVDTGELFFGEGSRLTVL.

V and J are TRBV10-3 and TRBJ1-2; D is perhaps TRBD1 (6 bases). Germline-derived CDR1 and CDR2 are ENHRY and SYGVKD. Trimming removed 4 bases from V and 8 bases from J, with 14 bases in between. CDR3 length: 13 amino acids. CDR3 sequence: CAISGVTGNGYTF. DNA for the CDR3: TGTGCCATCAGTGGGGTAACAGGGAACGGCTACACCTTC.

In its sample, this clone was seen once. The chain uses TRBV7-2 and TRBJ2-7, with TRBD1 as a possible D gene (6 bases). There are 14 residues in the CDR3. V lost 6 bases and J lost 3, with 15 bases in between. Germline V gene sequence: CDR1 SGHTA, CDR2 FQGNSA. The CDR3 DNA reads as TGTGCCAGCAGTTTATTGGCAGGGGTCTACGAGCAGTACTTC. Its translation: CASSLLAGVYEQYF.

The chain employs TRBV28 and TRBJ1-5, with TRBD1 identical over 9 bases. Trimming took 5 bases from V and 7 from J; bases not matched to a gene: 9. The CDR3 has 15 amino acids. Germline V gene lookup returns CDR1 MDHEN and CDR2 SYDVKM. CDR3 sequence (DNA): TGTGCCAGCAGTCAACCACAGGGGGCGGGGCAGCCCCAGCATTTT. This codes for CASSQPQGAGQPQHF.

The chain recombines TRBV6-5 with TRBJ1-2; no reliable D call. Trimming stripped 0 bases from V and 8 bases from J, with 13 bases between. The CDR3 extends over 14 amino acids. The V gene's germline CDR1 is MNHEY and CDR2 SVGAGI. CDR3 amino acids: CASSYSTPTSGYTF. The CDR3 DNA reads as TGTGCCAGCAGTTACTCGACCCCGACTTCGGGCTACACCTTC.

This clone was observed once. The chain has TRBV2 and TRBJ1-1, with a tentative D call TRBD1 (6 bases). The CDR3 has 14 residues. The ends were cut back, 4 bases at V and 0 bases at J, with 9 bases in the middle. Germline lookup yields CDR1 SNHLY and CDR2 FYNNEI. In DNA, the CDR3 is TGTGCCAGCAGTGCGGGACATATGAACACTGAAGCTTTCTTT. Amino acid sequence: CASSAGHMNTEAFF.

The chain combines TRBV2 with TRBJ2-5; 16 nucleotides agree with TRBD2. Trimming removed 6 bases from V and 5 bases from J; junction bases left unmatched: 9. This CDR3 region has 17 residues. Germline V gene data show CDR1 as SNHLY and CDR2 as FYNNEI. CDR3 DNA: TGTGCCAGCAGCCCGGGACTAGCGGGAGGGCCTGGGGAGACCCAGTACTTC. Translation: CASSPGLAGGPGETQYF.

The J gene is TRBJ1-5, the V gene TRBV27; unclear D gene. V lost 4 bases to trimming and J lost 0 bases, with 10 bases between them. From germline, CDR1 is MNHEY and CDR2 SMNVEV (reference sequence). The CDR3 contains 15 residues. CDR3: CASSSAVYSNQPQHF. The CDR3 nucleotides read TGTGCCAGCAGTTCTGCTGTCTATAGCAATCAGCCCCAGCATTTT.

This rearrangement joins TRBV13 to TRBJ1-6; D might be TRBD1 (5 bases). This CDR3 is 16 amino acids long. Germline CDR1 reads PRHDT; CDR2 reads FYEKMQ (reference sequence). With 5 bases removed from V and 8 bases from J, the gap between germline ends came to 19 bases. DNA for the CDR3: TGTGCCAGCAGCCTTCGGGGGGGGATGATGGATTCACCCCTCCACTTT. This sequence encodes CASSLRGGMMDSPLHF. The full variable domain, rest sourced from reference TRBV13 and TRBJ1-6, is AAGVIQSPRHLIKEKRETATLKCYPIPRHDTVYWYQQGPGQDPQFLISFYEKMQSDKGSIPDRFSAQQFSDYHSELNMSSLELGDSALYFCASSLRGGMMDSPLHFGNGTRLTVT.

This clone showed up just once. The chain combines TRBV19 with TRBJ1-1; 11 bases are a match to TRBD1. With 0 bases clipped from V and 5 bases from J, the junction kept 8 bases outside the gene matches. The germline V gene has CDR1 LNHDA and CDR2 SQIVND (reference sequence). The CDR3 is made up of 17 amino acids. In DNA, the CDR3 is TGTGCCAGTAGTATAGAAGGGACAGGGGGTGGGCGGACTGAAGCTTTCTTT. Its translation is CASSIEGTGGGRTEAFF.

The gene calls are TRBV18 and TRBJ1-1; the D gene is possibly TRBD1 (5 bases). Germline CDR1 reads KGHSH; CDR2 reads LQKENI. This CDR3 region has 13 residues. With 3 bases removed from V and 5 bases from J, the gap between germline ends came to 10 bases. In DNA, the CDR3 is TGTGCCAGCTCACCTTCAGGGAGGACTGAAGCTTTCTTT. Amino acid sequence: CASSPSGRTEAFF. The entire variable domain, with the rest obtained from reference TRBV18 and TRBJ1-1, is as follows: NAGVMQNPRHLVRRRGQEARLRCSPMKGHSHVYWYRQLPEEGLKFMVYLQKENIIDESGMPKERFSAEFPKEGPSILRIQQVVRGDSAAYFCASSPSGRTEAFFGQGTRLTVV.

Comments on this clone: Other DNA sequences in this specimen translate into the identical CDR3. V usage is TRBV27 and J usage is TRBJ1-1; D not certain. There are 13 residues in the CDR3. Trimming removed 3 bases from V and 1 base from J, with 6 bases in between. Germline V lookup: CDR1 MNHEY, CDR2 SMNVEV (reference sequence). CDR3 DNA: TGTGCCAGCAGTTTCCCGGGGAACACTGAAGCTTTCTTT. Its protein product is CASSFPGNTEAFF.

The chain's CDR3 is CASSFDSLAYEQYF. Here the CDR3 DNA reads TGCGCCAGCAGCTTCGACAGTTTGGCCTACGAGCAGTACTTC. V usage is TRBV5-1 and J usage is TRBJ2-7; possibly TRBD1 for D (5 bases). This CDR3 spans 14 amino acids. Deletions cut 2 bases from V and 2 bases from J, with 11 bases between. CDR1 is SGHRS and CDR2 is YFSETQ in the germline V gene.

The V gene is TRBV7-9, the J gene TRBJ1-1, with TRBD1 as a possible D gene (5 bases). This CDR3 is 12 amino acids long. Trimming stripped 5 bases from V and 6 bases from J, with 10 bases between. From germline, CDR1 is SEHNR and CDR2 FQNEAQ (reference sequence). The DNA of the CDR3 is TGTGCCAGCAGCCAGGAAGGGGCTGAAGCTTTCTTT. Residues: CASSQEGAEAFF.

The rearrangement uses TRBV6-6 and TRBJ2-5, with D possibly matching TRBD1 (6 bases). The CDR3 runs to 14 residues. From germline, CDR1 is MNHNY and CDR2 SVGAGI (reference sequence). Trimming shortened V by 0 bases and J by 5 bases, and 10 bases separated the two germline ends. Here the CDR3 DNA reads TGTGCCAGCAGTTACTCGGGGACATCGGAGACCCAGTACTTC. Translated: CASSYSGTSETQYF.

The chain recombines TRBV11-2 with TRBJ1-2; possible D gene TRBD1, 5 bases. The ends were cut back, 1 base at V and 8 bases at J, with 20 bases in the middle. The CDR3 extends over 16 amino acids. Germline-derived CDR1 and CDR2 are SGHAT and FQNNGV. CDR3 DNA: TGTGCCAGCAGCTTAGGTGGGGCAGGGATTAAAAGGGGCTACACCTTC. It translates to CASSLGGAGIKRGYTF.

The chain employs TRBV18 and TRBJ2-7; 7 nucleotides align to TRBD1. Germline assignment: CDR1 KGHSH and CDR2 LQKENI. This CDR3 region has 14 residues. V shed 3 bases, J shed 0 bases, and the junction held 2 bases outside the gene matches. The CDR3 region has the DNA TGTGCCAGCTCACCGGGACAGAGCTCCTACGAGCAGTACTTC. The encoded protein is CASSPGQSSYEQYF.

This sequence joins TRBV6-5 and TRBJ1-5, with 9 bases that match TRBD1. With 2 bases clipped from V and 1 base from J, the junction kept 3 bases outside the gene matches. Germline V gene sequence: CDR1 MNHEY, CDR2 SVGAGI. The CDR3 loop spans 16 amino acids. CDR3 coding DNA: TGTGCCAGCAGTTACCACAGGGGGCCCAGCAATCAGCCCCAGCATTTT. Translation: CASSYHRGPSNQPQHF.

This sequence joins TRBV9 and TRBJ2-1, with 9 bases lining up with TRBD2. CDR1 is SGDLS and CDR2 is YYNGEE in the germline V gene. The V segment lost 1 base and the J segment 4 bases; nucleotides outside the gene matches: 6. The CDR3 sequence is 16 residues long. The CDR3 nucleotides read TGTGCCAGCAGCGTACAGTCTAGCGGGGTATACAATGAGCAGTTCTTC. Translation: CASSVQSSGVYNEQFF.

This rearrangement joins TRBV19 to TRBJ2-2, with TRBD2 as a possible D gene (7 bases). This CDR3 has 14 residues. Germline V gene sequence: CDR1 LNHDA, CDR2 SQIVND (reference sequence). Between the trimmed V and J ends, which lost 7 bases and 5 bases, there was a span of 14 bases. The CDR3 nucleotides are TGTGCCAGTAAGGCCGCGGGGGCGACCGGGGAGCTGTTTTTT. This gives the protein CASKAAGATGELFF.

The chain employs TRBV6-5 and TRBJ1-1; D is possibly TRBD1 (6 bases). This CDR3 region has 15 residues. Germline V gene sequence: CDR1 MNHEY, CDR2 SVGAGI. V lost 6 bases and J 3 bases, leaving 17 bases between the germline ends. DNA of the CDR3: TGTGCCAGCAGCTCCGATGGGGGGGCAGACACTGAAGCTTTCTTT. As protein: CASSSDGGADTEAFF.

The V and J genes are TRBV4-2 and TRBJ1-4; D might be TRBD1 (6 bases). The CDR3 has 18 residues. Deletions cut 3 bases from V and 0 bases from J, with 17 bases between. Germline CDR1 reads LGHNA; CDR2 reads YNFKEQ. The CDR3 sequence is CASSHADRFSATNEKLFF. The CDR3, as DNA: TGTGCCAGCAGCCATGCAGACAGGTTTTCTGCAACTAATGAAAAACTGTTTTTT.

The J gene is TRBJ2-1, the V gene TRBV5-4; the D gene is possibly TRBD1 (6 bases). CDR3 length equals 15 residues. Deletions cut 4 bases from V and 0 bases from J, with 11 bases between. CDR1 SGHNT and CDR2 YYREEE come from the germline V gene (reference sequence). The CDR3 loop is CASSMGAGSYNEQFF. The CDR3 bases are TGTGCCAGCAGCATGGGGGCGGGCTCCTACAATGAGCAGTTCTTC.

This clone was detected only a few times. The chain couples TRBV30 to TRBJ1-1, with D tentatively TRBD1 (5 bases). Germline-derived CDR1 and CDR2 are GTSNPN and SVGIG (reference sequence). V was pared by 0 bases and J by 4 bases, with 6 bases between. The CDR3 runs 12 residues. The chain's CDR3 is CAWSVRGTEAFF. The CDR3 DNA sequence: TGTGCCTGGAGTGTTAGGGGCACTGAAGCTTTCTTT.

V is TRBV10-3 and J is TRBJ1-5, with unresolved D. The CDR3 is 12 residues long. The V gene lost 5 bases and the J gene lost 4 bases, with 6 bases spanning the gap. CDR1 and CDR2 from the germline V gene are ENHRY and SYGVKD. The CDR3 sequence: CAISSSNQPQHF. As DNA, the CDR3 is TGTGCCATCAGTTCCAGTAATCAGCCCCAGCATTTT.